The subject of this entry is one TCR beta chain. Its matching antigen is unknown. CDR1 and CDR2 from the germline V gene are SGHRS and YFSETQ. The V segment lost 0 bases and the J segment 6 bases; nucleotides outside the gene matches: 11. CDR3 size: 17 residues. The sample comes from a study of beta chain features in type 1 diabetes. The entirety of the isolated RNA underwent reverse transcription, so expressed TCRB transcripts were sequenced. Repertoires were generated with immunoSEQ multiplex PCR, while TCRdb's copy carries only in-frame clones and drops some. This sample has 600,000 or so clones, with over 12% found just once. Findings of the study overall: In all four CD4+ subsets, TCRB CDR3 length was significantly, moderately reduced in type 1 diabetes.

The TCR was taken from a man aged 18 to 30 with type 1 diabetes. The rearrangement links TRBV5-1 to TRBJ2-4; 8 nucleotides line up with TRBD1. The specimen was naive CD4+ T cells from blood. CDR3 loop: CASSLGGTGVLRNIQYF. Here the CDR3 DNA reads TGCGCCAGCAGCTTGGGTGGGACAGGTGTTCTGCGAAACATTCAGTACTTC.